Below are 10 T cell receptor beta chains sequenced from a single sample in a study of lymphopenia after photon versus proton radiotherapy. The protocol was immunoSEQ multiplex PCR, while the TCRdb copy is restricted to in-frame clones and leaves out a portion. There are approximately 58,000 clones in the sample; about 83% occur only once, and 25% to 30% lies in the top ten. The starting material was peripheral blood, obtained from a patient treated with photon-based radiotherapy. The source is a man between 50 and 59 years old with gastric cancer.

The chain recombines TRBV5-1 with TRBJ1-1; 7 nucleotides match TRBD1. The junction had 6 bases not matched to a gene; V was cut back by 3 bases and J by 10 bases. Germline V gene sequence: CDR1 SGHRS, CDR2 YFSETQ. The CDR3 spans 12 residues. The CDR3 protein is CASSYEGALAFF. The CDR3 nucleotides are TGCGCCAGCAGCTACGAGGGGGCCCTAGCTTTCTTT.

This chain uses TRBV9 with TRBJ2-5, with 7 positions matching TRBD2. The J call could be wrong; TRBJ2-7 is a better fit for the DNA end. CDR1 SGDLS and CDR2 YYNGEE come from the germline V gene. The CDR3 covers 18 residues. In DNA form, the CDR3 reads TGTGCCAGCAGCCACTCCAAAACTGGGCGGGAGAGCTCCTACGAGCAGTACTTC. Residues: CASSHSKTGRESSYEQYF.

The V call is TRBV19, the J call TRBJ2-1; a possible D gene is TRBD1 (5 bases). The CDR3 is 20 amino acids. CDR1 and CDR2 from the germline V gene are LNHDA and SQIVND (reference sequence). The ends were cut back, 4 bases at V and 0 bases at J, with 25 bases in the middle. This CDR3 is CASSRERATGRHSSYNEQFF. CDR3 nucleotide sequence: TGTGCCAGTAGTAGAGAACGGGCCACAGGTCGTCACAGCTCCTACAATGAGCAGTTCTTC.

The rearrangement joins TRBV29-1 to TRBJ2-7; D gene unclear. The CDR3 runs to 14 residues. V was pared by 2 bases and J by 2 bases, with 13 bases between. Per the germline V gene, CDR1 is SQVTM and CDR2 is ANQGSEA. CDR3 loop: CSVESSGDPYEQYF. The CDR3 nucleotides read TGCAGCGTTGAATCATCAGGTGATCCCTACGAGCAGTACTTC.

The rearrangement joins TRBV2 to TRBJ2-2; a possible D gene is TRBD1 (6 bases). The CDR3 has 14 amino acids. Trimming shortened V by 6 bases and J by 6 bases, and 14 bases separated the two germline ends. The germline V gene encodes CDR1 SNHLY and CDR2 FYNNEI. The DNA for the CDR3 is TGTGCCAGCAGAGGACAGCTGAGGTCCGGGGAGCTGTTTTTT. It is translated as CASRGQLRSGELFF.

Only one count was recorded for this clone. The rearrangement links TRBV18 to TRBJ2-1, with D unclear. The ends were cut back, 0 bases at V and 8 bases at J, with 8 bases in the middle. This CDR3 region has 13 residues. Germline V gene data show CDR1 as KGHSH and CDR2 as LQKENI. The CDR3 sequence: CASSPPTSDEQFF. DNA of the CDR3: TGTGCCAGCTCACCACCCACGAGCGATGAGCAGTTCTTC. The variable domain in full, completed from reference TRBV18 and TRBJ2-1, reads NAGVMQNPRHLVRRRGQEARLRCSPMKGHSHVYWYRQLPEEGLKFMVYLQKENIIDESGMPKERFSAEFPKEGPSILRIQQVVRGDSAAYFCASSPPTSDEQFFGPGTRLTVL.

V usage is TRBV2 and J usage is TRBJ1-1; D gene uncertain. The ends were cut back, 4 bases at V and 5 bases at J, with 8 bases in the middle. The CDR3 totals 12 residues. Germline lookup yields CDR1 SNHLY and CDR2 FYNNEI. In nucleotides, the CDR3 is TGTGCCAGCAGTGTATTCAATACTGAAGCTTTCTTT. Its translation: CASSVFNTEAFF.

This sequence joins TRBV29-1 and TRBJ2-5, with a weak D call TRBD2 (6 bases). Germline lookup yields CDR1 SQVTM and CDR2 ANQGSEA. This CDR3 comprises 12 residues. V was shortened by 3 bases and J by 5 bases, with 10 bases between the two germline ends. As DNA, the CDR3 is TGCAGCGTTGAGGAGGGGAGGGAGACCCAGTACTTC. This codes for CSVEEGRETQYF.

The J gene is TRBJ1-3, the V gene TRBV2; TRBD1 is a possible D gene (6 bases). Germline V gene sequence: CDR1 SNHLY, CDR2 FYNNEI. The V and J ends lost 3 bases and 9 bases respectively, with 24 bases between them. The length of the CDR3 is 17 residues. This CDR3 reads CASSEGLGRGEFGTIYF. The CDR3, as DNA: TGTGCCAGCAGTGAGGGGTTGGGCAGGGGCGAATTTGGCACCATATATTTT.

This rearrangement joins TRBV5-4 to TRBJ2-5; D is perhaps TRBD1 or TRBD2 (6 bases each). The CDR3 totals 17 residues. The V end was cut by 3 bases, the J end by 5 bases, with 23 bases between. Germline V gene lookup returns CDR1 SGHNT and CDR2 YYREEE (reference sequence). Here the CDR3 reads CASSSPGVEGGIETQYF. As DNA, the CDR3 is TGTGCCAGCAGCTCCCCCGGGGTTGAGGGGGGAATTGAGACCCAGTACTTC.